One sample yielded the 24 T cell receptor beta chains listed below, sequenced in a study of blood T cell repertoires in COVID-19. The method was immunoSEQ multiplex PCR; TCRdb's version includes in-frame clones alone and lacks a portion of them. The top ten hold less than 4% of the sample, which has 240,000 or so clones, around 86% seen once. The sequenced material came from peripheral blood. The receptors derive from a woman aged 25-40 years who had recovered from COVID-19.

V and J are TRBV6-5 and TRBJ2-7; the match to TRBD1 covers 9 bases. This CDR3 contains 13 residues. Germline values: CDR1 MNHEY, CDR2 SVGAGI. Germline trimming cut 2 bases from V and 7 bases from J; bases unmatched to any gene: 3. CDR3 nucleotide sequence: TGTGCCAGCAGTTACGGACAGGGGCTGGAGCAGTACTTC. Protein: CASSYGQGLEQYF.

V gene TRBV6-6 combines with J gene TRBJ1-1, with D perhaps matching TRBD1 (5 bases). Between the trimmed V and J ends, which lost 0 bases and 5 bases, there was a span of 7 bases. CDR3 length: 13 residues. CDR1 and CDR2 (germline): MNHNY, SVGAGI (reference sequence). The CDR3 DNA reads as TGTGCCAGCAGTTACTCGGACATGACTGAAGCTTTCTTT. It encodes CASSYSDMTEAFF.

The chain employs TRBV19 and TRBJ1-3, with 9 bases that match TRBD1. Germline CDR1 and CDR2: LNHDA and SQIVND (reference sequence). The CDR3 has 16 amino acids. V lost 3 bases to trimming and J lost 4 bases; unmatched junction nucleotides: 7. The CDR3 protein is CASSIWGQGTGNTIYF. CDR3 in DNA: TGTGCCAGTAGTATTTGGGGACAGGGAACGGGAAACACCATATATTTT.

The CDR3 DNA follows: TGTGCCAGCAGCCAACCGTCGTATGAAGCTTTCTTT. It yields the protein CASSQPSYEAFF. The rearrangement uses TRBV4-2 and TRBJ1-1; D is undetermined. V lost 2 bases and J lost 7, with 8 bases in between. Germline lookup yields CDR1 LGHNA and CDR2 YNFKEQ. The CDR3 is made up of 12 amino acids.

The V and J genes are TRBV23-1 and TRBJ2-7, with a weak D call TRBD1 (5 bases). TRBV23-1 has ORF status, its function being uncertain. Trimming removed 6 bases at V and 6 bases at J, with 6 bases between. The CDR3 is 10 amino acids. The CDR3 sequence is CASRGVEQYF. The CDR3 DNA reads TGCGCCAGCAGAGGGGTCGAGCAGTACTTC.

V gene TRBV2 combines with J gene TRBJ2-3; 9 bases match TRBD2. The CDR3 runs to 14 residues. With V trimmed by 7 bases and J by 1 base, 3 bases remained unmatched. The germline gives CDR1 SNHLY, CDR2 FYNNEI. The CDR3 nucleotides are TGTGCCAGCACGTTAGCGGGGGGCACAGATACGCAGTATTTT. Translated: CASTLAGGTDTQYF.

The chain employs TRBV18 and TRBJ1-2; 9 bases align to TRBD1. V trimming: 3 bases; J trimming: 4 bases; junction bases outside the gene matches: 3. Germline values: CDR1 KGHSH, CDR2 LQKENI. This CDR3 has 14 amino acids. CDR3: CASSPKDRGYGYTF. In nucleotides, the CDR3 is TGTGCCAGCTCACCGAAGGACAGGGGCTATGGCTACACCTTC.

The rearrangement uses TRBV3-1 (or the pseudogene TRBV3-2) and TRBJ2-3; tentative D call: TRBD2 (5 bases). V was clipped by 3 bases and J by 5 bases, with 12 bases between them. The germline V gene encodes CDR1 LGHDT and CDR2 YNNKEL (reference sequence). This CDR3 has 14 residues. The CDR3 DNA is TGTGCCAGCAGCCAGGACTTAGGACTAGATACGCAGTATTTT. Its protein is CASSQDLGLDTQYF.

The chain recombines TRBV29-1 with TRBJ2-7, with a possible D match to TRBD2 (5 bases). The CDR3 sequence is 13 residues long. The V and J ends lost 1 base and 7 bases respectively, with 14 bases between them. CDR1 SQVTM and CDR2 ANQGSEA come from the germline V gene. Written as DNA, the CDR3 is TGCAGCGTTGAAGCCCTACTAGGCGGTGAGCAGTACTTC. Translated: CSVEALLGGEQYF.

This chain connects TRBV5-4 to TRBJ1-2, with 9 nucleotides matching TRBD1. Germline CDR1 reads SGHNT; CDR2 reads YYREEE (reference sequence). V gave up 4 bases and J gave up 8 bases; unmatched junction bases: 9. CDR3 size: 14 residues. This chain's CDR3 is CASSIWDREGGYTF. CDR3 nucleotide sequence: TGTGCCAGCAGCATCTGGGACAGGGAGGGCGGCTACACCTTC.

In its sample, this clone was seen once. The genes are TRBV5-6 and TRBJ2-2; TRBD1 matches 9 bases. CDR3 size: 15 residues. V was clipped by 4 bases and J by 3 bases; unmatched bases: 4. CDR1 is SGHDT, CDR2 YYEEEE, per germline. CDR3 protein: CASSRTGAYTGELFF. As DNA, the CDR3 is TGTGCCAGCAGCCGGACAGGGGCGTACACCGGGGAGCTGTTTTTT.

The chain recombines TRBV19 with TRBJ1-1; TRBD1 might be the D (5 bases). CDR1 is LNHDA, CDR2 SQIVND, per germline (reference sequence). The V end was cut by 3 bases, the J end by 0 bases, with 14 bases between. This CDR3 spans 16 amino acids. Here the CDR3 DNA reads TGTGCCAGTAGTATCCTAACCTCGGGGGTGAACACTGAAGCTTTCTTT. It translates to CASSILTSGVNTEAFF.

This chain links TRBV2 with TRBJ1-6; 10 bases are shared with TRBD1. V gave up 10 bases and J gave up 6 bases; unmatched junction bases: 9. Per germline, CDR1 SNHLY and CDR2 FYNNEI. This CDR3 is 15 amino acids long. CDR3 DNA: TGTGCCACCAACGACAGGGGGCTTAGTAATTCACCCCTCCACTTT. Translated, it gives CATNDRGLSNSPLHF. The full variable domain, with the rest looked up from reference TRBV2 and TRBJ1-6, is EPEVTQTPSHQVTQMGQEVILRCVPISNHLYFYWYRQILGQKVEFLVSFYNNEISEKSEIFDDQFSVERPDGSNFTLKIRSTKLEDSAMYFCATNDRGLSNSPLHFGNGTRLTVT.

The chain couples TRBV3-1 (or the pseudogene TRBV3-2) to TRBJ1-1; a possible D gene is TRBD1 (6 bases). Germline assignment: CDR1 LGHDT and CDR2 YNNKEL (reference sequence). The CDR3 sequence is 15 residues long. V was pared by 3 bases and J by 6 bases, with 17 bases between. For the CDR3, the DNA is TGTGCCAGCAGCCATATCAGAGGGGGAAAGGCTGAAGCTTTCTTT. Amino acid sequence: CASSHIRGGKAEAFF.

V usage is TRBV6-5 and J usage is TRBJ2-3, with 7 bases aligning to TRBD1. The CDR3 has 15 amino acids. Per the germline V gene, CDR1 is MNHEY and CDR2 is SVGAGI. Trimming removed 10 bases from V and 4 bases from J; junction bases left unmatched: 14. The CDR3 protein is CANQAAGGFADTQYF. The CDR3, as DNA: TGTGCCAACCAGGCGGCAGGGGGTTTTGCAGATACGCAGTATTTT.

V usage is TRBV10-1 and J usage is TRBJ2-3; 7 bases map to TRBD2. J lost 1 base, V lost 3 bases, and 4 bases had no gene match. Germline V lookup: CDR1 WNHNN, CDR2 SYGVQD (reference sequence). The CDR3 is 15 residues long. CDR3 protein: CASSDLRGGTDTQYF. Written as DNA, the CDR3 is TGCGCCAGCAGTGATCTCCGGGGGGGCACAGATACGCAGTATTTT.

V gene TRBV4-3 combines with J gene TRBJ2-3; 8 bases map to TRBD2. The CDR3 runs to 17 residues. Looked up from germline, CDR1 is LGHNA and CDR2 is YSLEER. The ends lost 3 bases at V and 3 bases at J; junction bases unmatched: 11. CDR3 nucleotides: TGCGCCAGCAGCCAGGATGGTAGCGGGGCGAGTACAGATACGCAGTATTTT. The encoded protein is CASSQDGSGASTDTQYF.

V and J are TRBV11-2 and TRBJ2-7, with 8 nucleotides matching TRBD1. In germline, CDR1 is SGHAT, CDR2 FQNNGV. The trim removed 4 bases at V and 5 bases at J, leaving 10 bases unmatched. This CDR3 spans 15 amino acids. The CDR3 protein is CASSSSEDRVHEQYF. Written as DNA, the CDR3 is TGTGCCAGCAGCTCCTCGGAGGACAGGGTCCACGAGCAGTACTTC.

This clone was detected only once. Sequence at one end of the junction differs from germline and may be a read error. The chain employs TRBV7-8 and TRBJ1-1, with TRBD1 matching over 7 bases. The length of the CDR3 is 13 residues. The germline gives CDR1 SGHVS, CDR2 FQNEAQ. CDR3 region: CASSVDRNAEAFF. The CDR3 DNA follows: TGTGCCAGCAGCGTGGACAGGAACGCTGAAGCTTTCTTT.

The CDR3 loop reads CASSSRHLNTEAFF. The CDR3, as DNA: TGTGCCAGCAGCTCCAGACATTTGAACACTGAAGCTTTCTTT. The J gene is TRBJ1-1, the V gene TRBV13; D remains unclear. With 4 bases removed from V and 0 bases from J, the gap between germline ends came to 9 bases. CDR1 and CDR2 (germline): PRHDT, FYEKMQ (reference sequence). This CDR3 comprises 14 residues.

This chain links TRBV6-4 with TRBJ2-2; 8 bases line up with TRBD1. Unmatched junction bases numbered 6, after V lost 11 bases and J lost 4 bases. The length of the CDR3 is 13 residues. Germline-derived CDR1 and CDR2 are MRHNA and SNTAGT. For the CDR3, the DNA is TGTGCCTCCGGGACAGGTATCACCGGGGAGCTGTTTTTT. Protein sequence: CASGTGITGELFF.

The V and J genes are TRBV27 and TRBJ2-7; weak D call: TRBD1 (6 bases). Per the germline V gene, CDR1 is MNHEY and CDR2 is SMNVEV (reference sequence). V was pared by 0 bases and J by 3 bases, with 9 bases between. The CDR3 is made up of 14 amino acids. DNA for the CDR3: TGTGCCAGCAGTTTATCCGGGACACACTACGAGCAGTACTTC. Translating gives CASSLSGTHYEQYF.

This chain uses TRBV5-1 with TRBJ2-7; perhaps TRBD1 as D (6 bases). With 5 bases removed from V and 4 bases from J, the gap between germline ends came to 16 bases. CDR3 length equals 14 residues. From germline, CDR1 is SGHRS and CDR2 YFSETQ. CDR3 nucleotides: TGCGCCAGCAGTATGGGACAAGAAAGGTACGAGCAGTACTTC. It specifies CASSMGQERYEQYF. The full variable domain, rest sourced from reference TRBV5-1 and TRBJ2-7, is KAGVTQTPRYLIKTRGQQVTLSCSPISGHRSVSWYQQTPGQGLQFLFEYFSETQRNKGNFPGRFSGRQFSNSRSEMNVSTLELGDSALYLCASSMGQERYEQYFGPGTRLTVT.

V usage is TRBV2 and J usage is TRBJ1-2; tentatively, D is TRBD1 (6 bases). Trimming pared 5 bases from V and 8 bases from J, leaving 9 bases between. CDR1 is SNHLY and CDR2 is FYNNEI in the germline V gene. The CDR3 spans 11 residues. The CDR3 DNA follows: TGTGCCAGCAGTCCCCAGGGGGGCTACACCTTC. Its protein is CASSPQGGYTF.